The rows below give T cell receptor beta chains drawn from one sample of a study of shared clonotypes between healthy human individuals. The protocol was immunoSEQ multiplex PCR, while the TCRdb copy is restricted to in-frame clones and leaves out a portion. The sample includes roughly 650,000 clones, approximately 96% of them seen just once. The material sequenced was naive CD8+ T cells sorted from blood. Receptors were obtained from a woman in her twenties or thirties in good health. Each CDR3 is given with its conserved first and last residue. The D gene is left open where the match is weak. Some rows mark clone size as missing; the rest say once, few, many or name a class of expanded clone.

j_call | d_call | v_call | clone_size | cdr3_aa | cdr3_nt
TRBJ1-1 | - | TRBV27 | few | CASSWGVNTEAFF | TGTGCCAGCAGTTGGGGAGTGAACACTGAAGCTTTCTTT
TRBJ2-7 | - | TRBV2 | - | CASKGLGAIYEQYF | TGTGCCAGCAAAGGCTTGGGGGCAATCTACGAGCAGTACTTC
TRBJ2-7 | - | TRBV27 | once | CASRNSYEQYF | TGTGCCAGCAGAAACTCCTACGAGCAGTACTTC
TRBJ2-1 | - | TRBV7-9 | - | CASSLDLSNEQFF | TGTGCCAGCAGCTTAGACCTGAGCAATGAGCAGTTCTTC
TRBJ2-7 | - | TRBV6-5 | - | CASSYTGYYEQYF | TGTGCCAGCAGTTACACGGGCTACTACGAGCAGTACTTC
TRBJ2-3 | - | TRBV28 | - | CASSLSFTDTQYF | TGTGCCAGCAGTTTATCCTTCACAGATACGCAGTATTTT
TRBJ1-1 | TRBD1 | TRBV7-8 | - | CASSSWTGGTEAFF | TGTGCCAGCAGCTCTTGGACAGGGGGTACTGAAGCTTTCTTT
TRBJ2-7 | - | TRBV29-1 | once | CSVEGHSGRYEQYF | TGCAGCGTTGAAGGTCACAGCGGTAGATACGAGCAGTACTTC
TRBJ1-2 | TRBD1 | TRBV4-1 | - | CASSQDRGLNYGYTF | TGCGCCAGCAGCCAAGACAGGGGGCTTAACTATGGCTACACCTTC
TRBJ2-7 | - | TRBV28 | - | CASSLVSYEQYF | TGTGCCAGCAGCCTAGTATCCTACGAGCAGTACTTC
TRBJ2-7 | - | TRBV2 | - | CASTSRASYEQYF | TGTGCCAGCACGAGCAGGGCCTCCTACGAGCAGTACTTC
TRBJ2-5 | - | TRBV5-4 | - | CASSLGGRGKETQYF | TGTGCCAGCAGCTTGGGGGGCAGGGGTAAAGAGACCCAGTACTTC
TRBJ2-1 | - | TRBV9 | - | CASSPRLRNEQFF | TGTGCCAGCAGCCCCAGGCTTCGCAATGAGCAGTTCTTC
TRBJ2-3 | - | TRBV5-6 | - | CASSLASAVRTGSDTQYF | TGTGCCAGCAGCTTGGCGTCGGCGGTTCGGACTGGGTCAGATACGCAGTATTTT
TRBJ2-1 | TRBD2 | TRBV9 | - | CASSAGLYHNEQFF | TGTGCCAGCAGCGCGGGACTATACCACAATGAGCAGTTCTTC
TRBJ2-7 | TRBD2 | TRBV27 | - | CASRPTSGSHEQYF | TGTGCCAGCAGGCCGACTAGCGGGAGCCACGAGCAGTACTTC
TRBJ2-7 | TRBD2 | TRBV28 | once | CASTNPPGSGSYEQYF | TGTGCCAGCACTAACCCCCCGGGTAGCGGGAGTTACGAGCAGTACTTC
TRBJ2-7 | - | TRBV2 | - | CASSDGSSYEQYF | TGTGCCAGCAGTGACGGGAGTTCCTACGAGCAGTACTTC
TRBJ2-1 | - | TRBV19 | - | CASSTIRSTEQFF | TGTGCCAGTAGTACCATTCGGTCTACTGAGCAGTTCTTC
TRBJ1-5 | - | TRBV19 | - | CASNGGSGEPQHF | TGTGCCAGTAATGGGGGGTCAGGGGAGCCCCAGCATTTT
TRBJ1-1 | - | TRBV9 | few | CASSVGGLADTEAFF | TGTGCCAGCAGCGTAGGCGGTTTAGCGGACACTGAAGCTTTCTTT
TRBJ1-2 | TRBD1 | TRBV28 | - | CASSLPQTPKPTEGALFYGYTF | TGTGCCAGCAGTTTGCCTCAAACCCCAAAACCCACCGAGGGGGCGCTCTTCTATGGCTACACCTTC
TRBJ2-1 | - | TRBV28 | - | CASSPTSPEQFF | TGTGCCAGCAGTCCGACGTCTCCTGAGCAGTTCTTC